Below, 22 T cell receptor beta chains from the same sample are listed, as sequenced in a study of T-cell reconstitution after alpha-beta-depleted transplantation in children. Unique molecular identifiers were incorporated when the TCRbeta library was constructed. TCRdb fed the PCR reads into MiXCR, producing one record per CDR3 protein. The repertoire has 190,000 or so distinct CDR3 sequences, about 6.3% of them found once; the top ten carry 3%. The material was PBMCs from the stem cell graft donor, obtained from the stem cell graft. The receptors stem from a human donor who donated a stem cell graft to a child with Wiskott-Aldrich syndrome.

This clonotype appeared many times. The chain links TRBV20-1 to TRBJ2-3, with a weak D call TRBD1 (6 bases). Per the germline V gene, CDR1 is DFQATT and CDR2 is SNEGSKA (reference sequence). Trimming shortened V by 3 bases and J by 0 bases, and 16 bases separated the two germline ends. CDR3 length equals 16 residues. The CDR3 here is CSASDRTRPSTDTQYF. CDR3 nucleotides: TGCAGTGCTAGTGACAGGACAAGACCCAGCACAGATACGCAGTATTTT.

Ten or more counts support this clonotype. This chain links TRBV4-2 with TRBJ1-5, with D possibly being TRBD1 (5 bases). Trimming removed 1 base from V and 4 bases from J, with 11 bases in between. The CDR3 contains 15 residues. Germline assignment: CDR1 LGHNA and CDR2 YNFKEQ. The CDR3, as DNA: TGTGCCAGCAGCCAAGGTTTTGGGGGGAATCAGCCCCAGCATTTT. It yields the protein CASSQGFGGNQPQHF.

In this sample, this clonotype turned up many times. The CDR3 DNA reads TGTGCCAGCAGTGAATTGACAGTAGGGGACTATGGCTACACCTTC. Its translation is CASSELTVGDYGYTF. The chain employs TRBV6-1 and TRBJ1-2; a possible D gene is TRBD1 (5 bases). Germline CDR1 reads MNHNS; CDR2 reads SASEGT. Trimming took off 2 bases at V and 3 bases at J, with 13 bases between the two ends. The CDR3 contains 15 residues.

This clonotype was found many times. The chain has TRBV27 and TRBJ2-1; no firm D call. Deletions cut 6 bases from V and 9 bases from J, with 9 bases between. The germline V gene encodes CDR1 MNHEY and CDR2 SMNVEV (reference sequence). The CDR3 is 11 residues long. CDR3 residues: CASRQQSEQFF. In DNA, the CDR3 is TGTGCCAGCAGACAACAGTCTGAGCAGTTCTTC.

This clonotype was recorded at least ten times. The chain joins TRBV4-3 to TRBJ2-1; a weak D match, TRBD1 (6 bases). CDR3 length equals 16 residues. CDR1 and CDR2 from the germline V gene are LGHNA and YSLEER. The V end was cut by 4 bases, the J end by 3 bases, with 16 bases between. The CDR3 loop is CASSLQTGQFYNEQFF. The DNA for the CDR3 is TGCGCCAGCAGCCTACAGACAGGTCAATTCTACAATGAGCAGTTCTTC.

This clonotype was seen at least ten times. The rearrangement links TRBV4-2 to TRBJ1-1; 8 nucleotides line up with TRBD1. This CDR3 is built from 13 residues. Germline CDR1 is LGHNA and CDR2 is YNFKEQ. V was pared by 4 bases and J by 6 bases, with 4 bases of the junction left unmatched. CDR3 coding DNA: TGTGCCAGCAGCCCGGACAGGGCTGCTGAAGCTTTCTTT. Encoded protein: CASSPDRAAEAFF.

This clonotype was seen ten or more times. This rearrangement joins TRBV2 to TRBJ2-1; 8 bases match TRBD2. Germline V gene sequence: CDR1 SNHLY, CDR2 FYNNEI. The ends lost 5 bases at V and 3 bases at J; junction bases unmatched: 6. The CDR3 runs 15 residues. The CDR3 loop reads CASSKGLALYNEQFF. CDR3 in DNA: TGTGCCAGCAGTAAAGGACTAGCCCTCTACAATGAGCAGTTCTTC.

The gene calls are TRBV7-9 and TRBJ2-1; D is ambiguous. Trimming took 4 bases from V and 5 from J, leaving 15 bases between them. The CDR3 covers 15 residues. The germline gives CDR1 SEHNR, CDR2 FQNEAQ (reference sequence). CDR3 bases: TGTGCCAGCAGCTCCACCCCGGTGTCACACAATGAGCAGTTCTTC. It encodes CASSSTPVSHNEQFF.

This clonotype was found many times. The chain employs TRBV2 and TRBJ2-1; 8 nucleotides match TRBD2. CDR1 and CDR2 from the germline V gene are SNHLY and FYNNEI. Trimming at V came to 5 bases and at J to 7 bases, leaving 10 bases not matched to a gene. The CDR3 extends over 15 amino acids. CDR3 sequence reads: CASSKGLGTRNEQFF. The DNA of the CDR3 is TGTGCCAGCAGTAAGGGACTAGGGACGAGGAATGAGCAGTTCTTC.

This clonotype was seen ten or more times. The chain has TRBV12-3 or TRBV12-4 and TRBJ2-3; D not resolved. V lost 3 bases to trimming and J lost 0 bases, with 10 bases between them. The CDR3 has 15 amino acids. CDR3 DNA: TGTGCCAGCAGTTTGTCGTCCGTGAGCACAGATACGCAGTATTTT. Its protein is CASSLSSVSTDTQYF.

The table lists this clonotype with many counts. The chain employs TRBV7-9 and TRBJ2-7; either TRBD1 or TRBD2 may fit D (5 bases each). The V gene's germline CDR1 is SEHNR and CDR2 FQNEAQ (reference sequence). CDR3 length: 13 residues. V was shortened by 5 bases and J by 8 bases, with 16 bases between the two germline ends. The CDR3 protein is CASSQWDGQKQYF. CDR3 bases: TGTGCCAGCAGCCAATGGGACGGACAAAAGCAGTACTTC. Complete variable domain (other parts from reference TRBV7-9 and TRBJ2-7): DTGVSQNPRHKITKRGQNVTFRCDPISEHNRLYWYRQTLGQGPEFLTYFQNEAQLEKSRLLSDRFSAERPKGSFSTLEIQRTEQGDSAMYLCASSQWDGQKQYFGPGTRLTVT.

The chain combines TRBV3-1 with TRBJ1-1; maybe TRBD1 (5 bases). Trimming cost V 0 bases and J 5 bases, with 10 bases left between them. CDR3 length equals 14 residues. Germline V gene data show CDR1 as LGHDT and CDR2 as YNNKEL (reference sequence). CDR3: CASSQDVRETEAFF. For the CDR3, the DNA is TGTGCCAGCAGCCAAGATGTCAGGGAAACTGAAGCTTTCTTT.

This clonotype was observed at least ten times. The rearrangement uses TRBV11-3 and TRBJ2-1; 7 bases map to TRBD2. This CDR3 has 16 amino acids. The V and J ends lost 3 bases and 0 bases, in that order; junction bases with no gene match: 5. CDR1 and CDR2 from the germline V gene are SGHNT and YENEEA. CDR3 nucleotide sequence: TGTGCCAGCAGCTTTACTAGCGCGAGCTCCTACAATGAGCAGTTCTTC. As protein: CASSFTSASSYNEQFF.

This rearrangement joins TRBV2 to TRBJ2-1, with 8 bases fitting TRBD1. Unmatched junction bases numbered 6, after V lost 4 bases and J lost 7 bases. The germline CDR1 and CDR2 sequences are SNHLY and FYNNEI. The CDR3 covers 14 residues. The CDR3 region has the DNA TGTGCCAGCAGTGGGTTGGACAGGGAAAATGAGCAGTTCTTC. Translated, it gives CASSGLDRENEQFF.

This clonotype was found many times. DNA for the CDR3: TGTGCCAGCACCGCCTCGGCCGGGGACGCTAACATTCAGTACTTC. Residues: CASTASAGDANIQYF. The V gene is TRBV12-3 or TRBV12-4, the J gene TRBJ2-4, with D perhaps assigned TRBD1 or TRBD2 (5 bases each). V gave up 7 bases and J gave up 7 bases, with 20 bases separating them. The CDR3 is 15 residues long.

This clonotype was counted at least ten times. The chain carries TRBV20-1 and TRBJ2-3; the D gene is possibly TRBD1 (5 bases). The length of the CDR3 is 14 residues. Trimming removed 4 bases from V and 2 bases from J, with 13 bases in between. Per germline, CDR1 DFQATT and CDR2 SNEGSKA (reference sequence). CDR3 sequence: CSATPGPNTDTQYF. CDR3 nucleotide sequence: TGCAGTGCTACCCCAGGGCCGAACACAGATACGCAGTATTTT.

This clonotype was detected many times. The CDR3 loop is CATSRARVFTRDYEQYF. The CDR3 region has the DNA TGTGCCACCAGCAGAGCTCGGGTATTTACGAGAGACTACGAGCAGTACTTC. This rearrangement joins TRBV15 to TRBJ2-7; D gene unclear. Trimming left V 1 base short and J 3 bases short, with 19 bases between. The CDR3 totals 17 residues. CDR1 is LNHNV and CDR2 is YYDKDF in the germline V gene (reference sequence).

This clonotype was recorded once. This may arise from a read error, as a much more abundant clone is one base away. The gene calls are TRBV29-1 and TRBJ1-4; D might be TRBD1 (5 bases). The CDR3 consists of 12 residues. Germline values: CDR1 SQVTM, CDR2 ANQGSEA. Trimming stripped 4 bases from V and 6 bases from J, with 9 bases between. The CDR3 bases are TGCAGCGTTGGAGGGGTGGATGAAAAACTGTTTTTT. Translated: CSVGGVDEKLFF.

This clonotype was counted a few times. The genes are TRBV7-2 and TRBJ1-5; 9 nucleotides align to TRBD1. With V trimmed by 4 bases and J by 13 bases, 8 bases remained unmatched. Germline V gene lookup returns CDR1 SGHTA and CDR2 FQGNSA. This CDR3 is built from 13 residues. The CDR3 nucleotides read TGTGCCAGCAGCTACGACAGGGGGAAGGCTCAGCATTTT. Translated, it gives CASSYDRGKAQHF.

This clonotype was recorded at least ten times. The genes are TRBV3-1 and TRBJ1-3; D is unresolved. V was shortened by 4 bases and J by 0 bases, with 4 bases between the two germline ends. Germline CDR1 reads LGHDT; CDR2 reads YNNKEL (reference sequence). The CDR3 consists of 13 residues. CDR3 bases: TGTGCCAGCAGCCTGGCCTCTGGAAACACCATATATTTT. Translation gives CASSLASGNTIYF. Based on the CDR3 plus reference TRBV3-1 and TRBJ1-3, the full variable domain is DTAVSQTPKYLVTQMGNDKSIKCEQNLGHDTMYWYKQDSKKFLKIMFSYNNKELIINETVPNRFSPKSPDKAHLNLHINSLELGDSAVYFCASSLASGNTIYFGEGSWLTVV.

There are many counts of this clonotype. The rearrangement links TRBV12-3 or TRBV12-4 to TRBJ2-7; a possible D gene is TRBD1 (6 bases). Trimming pared 7 bases from V and 2 bases from J, leaving 15 bases between. The CDR3 spans 14 residues. CDR3 DNA: TGTGCCAGCAAGCCGGACAGCCTAACCTACGAGCAGTACTTC. As protein: CASKPDSLTYEQYF.

The chain links TRBV4-1 to TRBJ1-5; D gene unclear. V lost 0 bases to trimming and J lost 7 bases, with 7 bases between them. The CDR3 is 13 residues long. The germline V gene encodes CDR1 MGHRA and CDR2 YSYEKL. The CDR3 DNA reads as TGCGCCAGCAGCCAAGAACCCCTGCAGCCCCAGCATTTT. Protein product: CASSQEPLQPQHF.